This TCR beta chain originates from a study of CD8+ T cells in alopecia areata. cDNA reverse transcribed from extracted RNA served as the sequencing template. The assay was immunoSEQ multiplex PCR, and TCRdb's table has in-frame clones only and misses some. The sample comprises some 99,000 clones, roughly two thirds of which are singletons, and roughly 16% rests with the top ten. Documented treatment: oral pan-JAK inhibitor, 5-10 mg twice daily. CDR1 is MRHNA and CDR2 is SNTAGT in the germline V gene. The CDR3 is 15 residues long. V shed 0 bases and J shed 8 bases, with 14 bases lying between them. This clone was counted between two and nine times.

This sequence joins TRBV6-4 and TRBJ2-1, with D maybe TRBD1 (5 bases). The TCR was taken from a human donor with alopecia areata. This specimen consisted of CD8+ T cells sorted from blood, obtained at week 4, from a patient treated with tofacitinib. The CDR3 DNA sequence: TGTGCCAGCAGTGACTCGAGTGACAGTGGCCATGAGCAGTTCTTC. This translates into CASSDSSDSGHEQFF.